These 4 T cell receptor beta chains came from one sample sequenced in a study of Ad26.COV2.S vaccination and SARS-CoV-2 variants. Treatment described: approximately 18 received Ad26.COV2.S at low or high dose, single or two shots; a few received placebo; per-sample allocation not given. Sampling occurred on day 63 after the first vaccine or placebo injection. Produced via immunoSEQ multiplex PCR; TCRdb's table is partial and in-frame only. The table lists around 340,000 clones, about 86% of them singletons. The specimen was peripheral blood, collected in a trial of Ad26.COV2.S vaccine versus placebo. Receptor source: a person aged 18-60 years who received the Ad26.COV2.S COVID-19 vaccine or a placebo.

The chain carries TRBV7-6 and TRBJ2-1; D gene unclear. Germline lookup yields CDR1 SGHVS and CDR2 FNYEAQ. This CDR3 contains 13 residues. V lost 4 bases and J lost 4, with 8 bases in between. In DNA form, the CDR3 reads TGTGCCAGCAGCTCCCTAAATTACAATGAGCAGTTCTTC. Residues: CASSSLNYNEQFF. The variable domain in full, with the rest retrieved from reference TRBV7-6 and TRBJ2-1, is GAGVSQSPRYKVTKRGQDVALRCDPISGHVSLYWYRQALGQGPEFLTYFNYEAQQDKSGLPNDRFSAERPEGSISTLTIQRTEQRDSAMYRCASSSLNYNEQFFGPGTRLTVL.

The V gene is TRBV5-1, the J gene TRBJ1-3, with 8 bases matching TRBD1. This CDR3 has 14 amino acids. V lost 0 bases, J lost 4 bases, and 0 bases stayed unmatched. Germline V gene data show CDR1 as SGHRS and CDR2 as YFSETQ. CDR3 sequence: CASSLAGGGNTIYF. For the CDR3, the DNA is TGCGCCAGCAGCTTGGCAGGGGGCGGAAACACCATATATTTT.

This chain connects TRBV9 to TRBJ1-2; no definite D call. V lost 7 bases and J lost 8, with 21 bases in between. This CDR3 is built from 14 residues. The germline V gene has CDR1 SGDLS and CDR2 YYNGEE. The DNA of the CDR3 is TGTGCCAGCCAGCGGGCTCTTCCCTCTGGAGGCTACACCTTC. Translated, it gives CASQRALPSGGYTF.

The chain has TRBV3-1 (or the pseudogene TRBV3-2) and TRBJ2-3; D is possibly TRBD1 or TRBD2 (5 bases each). The CDR3 spans 15 residues. Trimming shortened V by 4 bases and J by 2 bases, and 13 bases separated the two germline ends. Germline V gene data show CDR1 as LGHDT and CDR2 as YNNKEL (reference sequence). The CDR3 reads CASSLRQGPTDTQYF. The DNA for the CDR3 is TGTGCCAGCAGCCTACGTCAGGGACCCACAGATACGCAGTATTTT.